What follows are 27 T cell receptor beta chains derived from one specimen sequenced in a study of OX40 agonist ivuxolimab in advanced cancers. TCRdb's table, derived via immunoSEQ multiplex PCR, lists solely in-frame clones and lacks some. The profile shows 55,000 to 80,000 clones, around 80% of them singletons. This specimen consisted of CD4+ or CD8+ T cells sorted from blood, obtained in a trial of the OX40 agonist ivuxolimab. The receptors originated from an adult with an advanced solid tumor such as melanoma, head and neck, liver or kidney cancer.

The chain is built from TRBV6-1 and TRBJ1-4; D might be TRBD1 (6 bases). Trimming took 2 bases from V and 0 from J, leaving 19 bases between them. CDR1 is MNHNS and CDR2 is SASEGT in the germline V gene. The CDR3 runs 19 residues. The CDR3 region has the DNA TGTGCCAGCAGTGAAAATTGGGCAGGGGCCATCGCAACTAATGAAAAACTGTTTTTT. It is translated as CASSENWAGAIATNEKLFF.

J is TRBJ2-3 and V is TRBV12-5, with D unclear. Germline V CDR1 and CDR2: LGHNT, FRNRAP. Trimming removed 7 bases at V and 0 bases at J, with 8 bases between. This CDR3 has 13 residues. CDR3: CASVQPSTDTQYF. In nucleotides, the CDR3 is TGTGCTAGTGTTCAACCTAGCACAGATACGCAGTATTTT.

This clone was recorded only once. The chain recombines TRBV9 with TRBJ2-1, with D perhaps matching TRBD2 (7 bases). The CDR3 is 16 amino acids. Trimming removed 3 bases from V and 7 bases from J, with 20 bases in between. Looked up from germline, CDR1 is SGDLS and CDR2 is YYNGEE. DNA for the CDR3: TGTGCCAGCAGCGGCCTGACCCGGGGGGCCATAAATGAGCAGTTCTTC. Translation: CASSGLTRGAINEQFF.

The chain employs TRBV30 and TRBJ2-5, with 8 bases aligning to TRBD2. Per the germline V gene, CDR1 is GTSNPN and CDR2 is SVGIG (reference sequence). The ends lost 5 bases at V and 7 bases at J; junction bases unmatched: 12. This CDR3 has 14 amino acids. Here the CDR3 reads CAWVELERGGTQYF. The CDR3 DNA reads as TGTGCCTGGGTGGAACTAGAACGGGGGGGGACCCAGTACTTC. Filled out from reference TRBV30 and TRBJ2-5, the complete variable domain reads SQTIHQWPATLVQPVGSPLSLECTVEGTSNPNLYWYRQAAGRGLQLLFYSVGIGQISSEVPQNLSASRPQDRQFILSSKKLLLSDSGFYLCAWVELERGGTQYFGPGTRLLVL.

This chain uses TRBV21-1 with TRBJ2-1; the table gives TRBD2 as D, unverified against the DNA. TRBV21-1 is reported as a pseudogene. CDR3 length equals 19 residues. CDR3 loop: CASSTTSLLAGGRHNEQFF. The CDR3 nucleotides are TGTGCCAGCAGCACAACTTCCTTACTAGCGGGGGGCCGCCACAATGAGCAGTTCTTC.

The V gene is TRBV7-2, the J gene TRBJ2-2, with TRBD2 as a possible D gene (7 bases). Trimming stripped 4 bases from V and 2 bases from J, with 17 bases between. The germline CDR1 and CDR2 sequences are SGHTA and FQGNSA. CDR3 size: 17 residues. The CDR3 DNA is TGTGCCAGCAGCTATCGCGGGGGCCTCCTAAACACCGGGGAGCTGTTTTTT. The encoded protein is CASSYRGGLLNTGELFF.

The CDR3 sequence is CASSYSPGLNSPLHF. The CDR3 nucleotides are TGTGCCAGCAGTTACTCGCCAGGCCTGAATTCACCCCTCCACTTT. The chain has TRBV6-5 and TRBJ1-6, with D unresolved. The ends were cut back, 0 bases at V and 7 bases at J, with 10 bases in the middle. Germline CDR1 reads MNHEY; CDR2 reads SVGAGI. This CDR3 has 15 residues.

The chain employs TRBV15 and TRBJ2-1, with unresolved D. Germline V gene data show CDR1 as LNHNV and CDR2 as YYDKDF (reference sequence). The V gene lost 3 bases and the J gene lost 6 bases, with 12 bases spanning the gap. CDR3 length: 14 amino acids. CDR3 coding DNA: TGTGCCACCAGCAGGGCGGCGGTTGGCAATGAGCAGTTCTTC. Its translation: CATSRAAVGNEQFF.

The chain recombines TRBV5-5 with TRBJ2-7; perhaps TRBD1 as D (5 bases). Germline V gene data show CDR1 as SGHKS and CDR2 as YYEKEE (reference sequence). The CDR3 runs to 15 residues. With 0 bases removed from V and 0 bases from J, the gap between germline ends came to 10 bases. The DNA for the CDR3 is TGTGCCAGCAGCTTGGACAGGTCGAGCTCCTACGAGCAGTACTTC. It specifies CASSLDRSSSYEQYF.

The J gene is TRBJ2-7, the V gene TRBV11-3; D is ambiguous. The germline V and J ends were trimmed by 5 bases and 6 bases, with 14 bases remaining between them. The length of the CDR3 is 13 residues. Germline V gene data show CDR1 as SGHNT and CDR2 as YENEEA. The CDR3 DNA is TGTGCCAGCAGCCCGGACGGGTGGAGCGAGCAGTACTTC. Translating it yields CASSPDGWSEQYF.

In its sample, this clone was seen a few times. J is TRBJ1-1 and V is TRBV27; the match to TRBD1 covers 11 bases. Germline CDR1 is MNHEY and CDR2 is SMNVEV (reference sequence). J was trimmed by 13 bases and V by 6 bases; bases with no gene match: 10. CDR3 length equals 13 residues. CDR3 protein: CASSSRGDRGVFF. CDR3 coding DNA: TGTGCCAGCAGCTCGCGGGGGGACAGGGGGGTTTTCTTT.

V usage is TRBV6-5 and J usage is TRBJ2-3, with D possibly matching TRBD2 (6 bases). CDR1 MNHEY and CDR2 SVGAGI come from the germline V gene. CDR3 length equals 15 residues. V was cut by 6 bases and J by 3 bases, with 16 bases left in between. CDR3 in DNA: TGTGCCAGCAGACAGACGCGGGGTACAACAGATACGCAGTATTTT. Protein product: CASRQTRGTTDTQYF.

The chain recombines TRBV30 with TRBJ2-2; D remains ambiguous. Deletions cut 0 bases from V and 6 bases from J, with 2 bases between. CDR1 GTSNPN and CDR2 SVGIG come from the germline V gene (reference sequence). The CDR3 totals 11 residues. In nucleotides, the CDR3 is TGTGCCTGGAGTGTGTCCGGGGAGCTGTTTTTT. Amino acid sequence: CAWSVSGELFF.

The chain's CDR3 is CATKGAGTGELFF. CDR3 DNA sequence: TGTGCCACCAAGGGGGCGGGCACCGGGGAGCTGTTTTTT. V usage is TRBV10-3 and J usage is TRBJ2-2; TRBD1 matches 7 bases. The CDR3 covers 13 residues. V was pared by 10 bases and J by 4 bases, with 6 bases of the junction left unmatched. The V gene's germline CDR1 is ENHRY and CDR2 SYGVKD.

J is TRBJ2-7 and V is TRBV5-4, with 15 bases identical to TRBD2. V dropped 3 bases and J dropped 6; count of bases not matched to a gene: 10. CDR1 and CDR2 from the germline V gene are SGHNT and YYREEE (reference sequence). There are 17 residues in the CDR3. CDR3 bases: TGTGCCAGCAGCTCTAAAGGACTAGCGGGGGGGAGTTCCGAGCAGTACTTC. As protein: CASSSKGLAGGSSEQYF. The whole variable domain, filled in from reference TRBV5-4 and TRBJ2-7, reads ETGVTQSPTHLIKTRGQQVTLRCSSQSGHNTVSWYQQALGQGPQFIFQYYREEENGRGNFPPRFSGLQFPNYSSELNVNALELDDSALYLCASSSKGLAGGSSEQYFGPGTRLTVT.

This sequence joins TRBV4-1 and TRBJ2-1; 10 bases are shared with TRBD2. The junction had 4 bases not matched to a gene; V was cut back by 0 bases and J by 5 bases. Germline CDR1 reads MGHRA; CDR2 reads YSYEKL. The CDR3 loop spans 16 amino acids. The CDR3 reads CASSQDERGGNNEQFF. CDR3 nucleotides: TGCGCCAGCAGCCAAGATGAGCGGGGGGGCAACAATGAGCAGTTCTTC.

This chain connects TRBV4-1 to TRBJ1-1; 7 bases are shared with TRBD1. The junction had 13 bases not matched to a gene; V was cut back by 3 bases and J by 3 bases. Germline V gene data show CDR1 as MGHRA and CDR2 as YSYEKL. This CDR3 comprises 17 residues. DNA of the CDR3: TGCGCCAGCAGCCAGTTATACAGGGGACCTAAGGACACTGAAGCTTTCTTT. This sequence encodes CASSQLYRGPKDTEAFF.

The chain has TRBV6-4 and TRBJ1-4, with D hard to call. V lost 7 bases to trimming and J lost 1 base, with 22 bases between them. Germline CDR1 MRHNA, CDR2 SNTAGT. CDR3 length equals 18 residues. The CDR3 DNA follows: TGTGCCAGCACCGCCGGGCGCGAAAACAAAGGAACTAATGAAAAACTGTTTTTT. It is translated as CASTAGRENKGTNEKLFF.

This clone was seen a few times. In DNA, the CDR3 is TGTGCCAGCAGCTCCTCGGGGCATAAGGCCCTCCACTTT. Translating it yields CASSSSGHKALHF. This rearrangement joins TRBV7-2 to TRBJ1-6; maybe TRBD1 (5 bases). This CDR3 is built from 13 residues. Germline loops: CDR1 SGHTA, CDR2 FQGNSA. V lost 4 bases and J lost 14, with 15 bases in between.

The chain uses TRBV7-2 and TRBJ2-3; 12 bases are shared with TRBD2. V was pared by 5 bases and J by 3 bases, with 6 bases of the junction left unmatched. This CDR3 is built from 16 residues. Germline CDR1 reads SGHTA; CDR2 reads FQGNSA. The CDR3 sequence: CASSRRTSGVTDTQYF. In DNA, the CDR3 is TGTGCCAGCAGCAGAAGGACTAGCGGGGTTACAGATACGCAGTATTTT. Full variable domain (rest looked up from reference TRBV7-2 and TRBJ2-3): GAGVSQSPSNKVTEKGKDVELRCDPISGHTALYWYRQSLGQGLEFLIYFQGNSAPDKSGLPSDRFSAERTGGSVSTLTIQRTQQEDSAVYLCASSRRTSGVTDTQYFGPGTRLTVL.

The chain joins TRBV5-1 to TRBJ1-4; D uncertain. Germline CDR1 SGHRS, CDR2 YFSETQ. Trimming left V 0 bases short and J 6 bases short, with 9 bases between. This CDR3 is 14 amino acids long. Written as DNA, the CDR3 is TGCGCCAGCAGCTTGGATTTCCAGGATGAAAAACTGTTTTTT. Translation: CASSLDFQDEKLFF.

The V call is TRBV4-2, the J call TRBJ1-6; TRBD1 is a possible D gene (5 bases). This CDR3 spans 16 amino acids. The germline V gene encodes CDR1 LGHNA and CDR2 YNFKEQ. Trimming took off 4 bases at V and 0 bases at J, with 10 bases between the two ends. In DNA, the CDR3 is TGTGCCAGCAGCCCGACAGTTAGCTCCTATAATTCACCCCTCCACTTT. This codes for CASSPTVSSYNSPLHF.

As DNA, the CDR3 is TGCGCCAGCAGCCAAGATTCGCGACAGCCCCAGCATTTT. The encoded protein is CASSQDSRQPQHF. The chain has TRBV4-1 and TRBJ1-5; no reliable D call. This CDR3 has 13 amino acids. CDR1 is MGHRA, CDR2 YSYEKL, per germline. Deletions cut 0 bases from V and 7 bases from J, with 7 bases between.

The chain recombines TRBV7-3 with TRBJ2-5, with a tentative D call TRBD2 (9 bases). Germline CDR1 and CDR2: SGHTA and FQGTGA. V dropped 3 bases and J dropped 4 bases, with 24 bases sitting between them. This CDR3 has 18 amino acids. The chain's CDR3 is CASSFPQGAGGPRETQYF. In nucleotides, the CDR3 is TGTGCCAGCAGCTTCCCGCAGGGGGCGGGGGGGCCGCGAGAGACCCAGTACTTC.

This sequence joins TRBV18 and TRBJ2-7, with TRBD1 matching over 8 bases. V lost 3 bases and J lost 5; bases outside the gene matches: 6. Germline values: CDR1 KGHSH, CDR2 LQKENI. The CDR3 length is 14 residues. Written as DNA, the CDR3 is TGTGCCAGCTCACCCGGACAGGGTGGCAACGAGCAGTACTTC. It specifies CASSPGQGGNEQYF.

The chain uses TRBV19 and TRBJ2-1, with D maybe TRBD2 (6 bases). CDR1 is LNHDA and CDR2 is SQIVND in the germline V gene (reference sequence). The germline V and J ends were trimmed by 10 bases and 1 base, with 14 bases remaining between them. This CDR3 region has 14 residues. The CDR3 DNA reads TGTGCCACCCTGGAGGGGTCTTCCTACAATGAGCAGTTCTTC. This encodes CATLEGSSYNEQFF.

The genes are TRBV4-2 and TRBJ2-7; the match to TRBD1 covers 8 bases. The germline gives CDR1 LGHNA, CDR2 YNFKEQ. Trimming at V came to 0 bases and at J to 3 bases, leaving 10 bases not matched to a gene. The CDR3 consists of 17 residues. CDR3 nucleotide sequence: TGTGCCAGCAGCCAAGATAGTAGGGGACAGGCTTTCTACGAGCAGTACTTC. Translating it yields CASSQDSRGQAFYEQYF.